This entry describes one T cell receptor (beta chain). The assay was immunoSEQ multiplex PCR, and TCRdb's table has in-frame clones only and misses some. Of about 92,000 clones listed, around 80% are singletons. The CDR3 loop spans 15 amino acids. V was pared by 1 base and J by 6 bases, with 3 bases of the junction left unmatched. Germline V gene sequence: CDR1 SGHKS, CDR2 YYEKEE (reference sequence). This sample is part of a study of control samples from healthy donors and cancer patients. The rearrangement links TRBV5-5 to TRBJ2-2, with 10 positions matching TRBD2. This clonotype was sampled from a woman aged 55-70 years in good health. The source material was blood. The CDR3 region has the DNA TGTGCCAGCAGCTTGAGCCTAGCGGGGGCCGGGGAGCTGTTTTTT. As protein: CASSLSLAGAGELFF.